One sample yielded the 6 T cell receptor beta chains listed below, sequenced in a study of shared clonotypes between healthy human individuals. Libraries were prepared by immunoSEQ multiplex PCR; TCRdb keeps only in-frame clonotypes and omits some of them. The sample has 1 million to 1.3 million clones, approximately 80% seen once; the top ten hold roughly 0.65%. The sample was memory CD4+ T cells from PBMCs. Specified subset: CD45RA-negative fraction. The receptors here all came from a man aged 18 to 35 in good health. Some clones in this sample may be carry-over from other donors' samples.

This clone occurred a few times. This specimen includes other DNA sequences encoding the same CDR3. The CDR3 loop is CASSLNTEAFF. The CDR3 nucleotides read TGCGCCAGCAGCTTAAACACTGAAGCTTTCTTT. The chain links TRBV5-1 to TRBJ1-1; D ambiguous. The germline V gene encodes CDR1 SGHRS and CDR2 YFSETQ. V was trimmed by 2 bases and J by 2 bases, leaving 1 base between them. The CDR3 runs 11 residues.

V is TRBV14 and J is TRBJ2-7, with 13 nucleotides matching TRBD2. In germline, CDR1 is SGHDN, CDR2 FVKESK. Trimming took 4 bases from V and 6 from J; bases not matched to a gene: 0. The CDR3 loop spans 13 amino acids. The CDR3 DNA reads TGTGCCAGCAGCCGGACTAGCGGGAGCGAGCAGTACTTC. Translation: CASSRTSGSEQYF.

This rearrangement joins TRBV11-2 to TRBJ2-7; D is unresolved. The CDR3 has 15 amino acids. The V end was cut by 5 bases, the J end by 3 bases, with 17 bases between. Germline-derived CDR1 and CDR2 are SGHAT and FQNNGV. CDR3 in amino acids: CASSTHYGSLYEQYF. In DNA, the CDR3 is TGTGCCAGCAGCACCCACTACGGTAGTCTCTACGAGCAGTACTTC.

As DNA, the CDR3 is TGTGCCATCAGTGAGGGCGGCTTCCAAGGGGAGCAGTACTTC. This encodes CAISEGGFQGEQYF. The chain employs TRBV10-3 and TRBJ2-7; D is ambiguous. V was shortened by 2 bases and J by 7 bases, with 15 bases between the two germline ends. CDR3 size: 14 residues. The V gene's germline CDR1 is ENHRY and CDR2 SYGVKD.

The sample holds one count of this clone. The V call is TRBV28, the J call TRBJ1-5; D ambiguous. The CDR3 is 12 residues long. The germline V and J ends were trimmed by 3 bases and 8 bases, with 8 bases remaining between them. Germline assignment: CDR1 MDHEN and CDR2 SYDVKM. In nucleotides, the CDR3 is TGTGCCAGCAGTTTGCGAGGGAAGCCCCAGCATTTT. Amino acids: CASSLRGKPQHF.

V gene TRBV5-1 combines with J gene TRBJ1-2, with 12 bases matching TRBD1. The germline V gene has CDR1 SGHRS and CDR2 YFSETQ. V was pared by 0 bases and J by 8 bases, with 8 bases of the junction left unmatched. The CDR3 is made up of 16 amino acids. CDR3 sequence: CASSLGPGQGANGYTF. For the CDR3, the DNA is TGCGCCAGCAGCTTGGGTCCGGGACAGGGGGCGAACGGCTACACCTTC.